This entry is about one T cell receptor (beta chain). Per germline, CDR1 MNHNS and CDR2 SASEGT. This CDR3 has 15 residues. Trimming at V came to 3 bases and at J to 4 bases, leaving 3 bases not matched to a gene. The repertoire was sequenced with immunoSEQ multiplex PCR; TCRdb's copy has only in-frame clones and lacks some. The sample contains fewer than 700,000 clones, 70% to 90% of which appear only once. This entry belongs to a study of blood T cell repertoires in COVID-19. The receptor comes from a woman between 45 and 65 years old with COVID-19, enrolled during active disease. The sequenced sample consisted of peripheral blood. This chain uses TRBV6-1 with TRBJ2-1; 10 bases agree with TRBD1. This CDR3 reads CASSEGQGRYNEQFF. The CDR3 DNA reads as TGTGCCAGCAGTGAGGGACAGGGGAGATACAATGAGCAGTTCTTC.